This T cell receptor beta chain emerged from a study of T cell clones after liver transplantation. Looking at the study overall: HCV positivity affected three of eight recipients; the rest lacked autoimmune or viral indications.

This clone showed up just once. The table came from immunoSEQ multiplex PCR; TCRdb's copy has only in-frame clones and leaves some out. The table has 72,000 or so clones, around 78% seen once. Trimming took off 3 bases at V and 2 bases at J, with 17 bases between the two ends. The CDR3 contains 17 residues. Per the germline V gene, CDR1 is LGHNT and CDR2 is FRNRAP. This TCR was recovered from a human patient who received a liver transplant. Some T cells may arise from the graft donor. The chain joins TRBV12-5 to TRBJ2-1, with D maybe TRBD1 (6 bases). The sequenced sample was CD4+ T cells from blood, obtained at the 22-month timepoint. CDR3 nucleotides: TGTGCTAGTGGTTTCACCCTGTCAGGGGAAGCCTACAATGAGCAGTTCTTC. Translating gives CASGFTLSGEAYNEQFF.